This entry features one T cell receptor (beta chain) sequence. Its specificity is unknown. These data belong to a study of shared clonotypes between healthy human individuals. The wider study: CD4 naive cells filled three plates per donor, CD4 memory three, CD8 naive two and CD8 memory one.

Sequencing was performed with immunoSEQ multiplex PCR; in TCRdb, only in-frame clones are kept and a portion is missing. This sample carries about 2.1 million clones, about 93% of them seen once, and the ten largest clones take less than 2%. The V gene lost 3 bases and the J gene lost 3 bases, with 17 bases spanning the gap. The CDR3 is 16 residues long. From germline, CDR1 is MGHDK and CDR2 SYGVNS. Whole-study findings and limits: Naive subsets generally exceeded memory subsets in estimated richness. The four-donor shared clonotypes exceeded non-shared clonotypes in generation probability, with non-shared ones scoring lower.

Terminally differentiated effector memory CD45RA+ cells were excluded from the naive CD8 cells, which were CD45RO-negative and positively selected for CCR7. Donors comprised only Caucasian adults living in Nashville, Tennessee. The source of this sequence is a man aged 18-30 years in good health. Some clones in this sample may be carry-over from other donors' samples. Sequencing input: naive CD8+ T cells from PBMCs. V usage is TRBV25-1 and J usage is TRBJ1-1; tentative D call: TRBD1 (5 bases). In DNA, the CDR3 is TGTGCCAGCAGTGAGGGGATAAGAGGGGTTGACACTGAAGCTTTCTTT. This codes for CASSEGIRGVDTEAFF. The full variable domain, its missing parts supplied by reference TRBV25-1 and TRBJ1-1, is EADIYQTPRYLVIGTGKKITLECSQTMGHDKMYWYQQDPGMELHLIHYSYGVNSTEKGDLSSESTVSRIRTEHFPLTLESARPSHTSQYLCASSEGIRGVDTEAFFGQGTRLTVV.